The 6 T cell receptor beta chains listed next were all sequenced from one sample in a study of blood T cell repertoires in COVID-19. Assay: immunoSEQ multiplex PCR; the TCRdb copy retains only in-frame clones and omits some. Counted here are about 230,000 clones, roughly 81% occurring once; the ten biggest clones make up about 0.93%. The specimen was peripheral blood. Receptor source: a man aged 35-49 years with acute or convalescent COVID-19.

This rearrangement joins TRBV5-1 to TRBJ1-2; D is undetermined. Germline loops: CDR1 SGHRS, CDR2 YFSETQ. V dropped 4 bases and J dropped 8 bases, with 18 bases sitting between them. The length of the CDR3 is 14 residues. The CDR3 is CASSLDPTTRGYTF. DNA for the CDR3: TGCGCCAGCAGCCTCGACCCTACGACGAGGGGCTACACCTTC.

The genes are TRBV5-5 and TRBJ2-1; 11 positions match TRBD1. The length of the CDR3 is 13 residues. J was trimmed by 8 bases and V by 4 bases; bases with no gene match: 2. Germline V gene lookup returns CDR1 SGHKS and CDR2 YYEKEE (reference sequence). This chain's CDR3 is CASSRDRGDEQFF. The DNA of the CDR3 is TGTGCCAGCAGCAGGGACAGGGGGGATGAGCAGTTCTTC. Drawing the rest from reference TRBV5-5 and TRBJ2-1, the complete variable domain is DAGVTQSPTHLIKTRGQQVTLRCSPISGHKSVSWYQQVLGQGPQFIFQYYEKEERGRGNFPDRFSARQFPNYSSELNVNALLLGDSALYLCASSRDRGDEQFFGPGTRLTVL.

The J gene is TRBJ1-5, the V gene TRBV27; 9 bases agree with TRBD1. V gave up 7 bases and J gave up 5 bases; unmatched junction bases: 6. Germline CDR1 MNHEY, CDR2 SMNVEV (reference sequence). This CDR3 region has 14 residues. In DNA, the CDR3 is TGTGCCAGCAAACACAGGGGGCTTGATCAGCCCCAGCATTTT. Its translation is CASKHRGLDQPQHF.

The rearrangement links TRBV5-1 to TRBJ1-3; 9 bases agree with TRBD1. Trimming removed 4 bases from V and 2 bases from J; junction bases left unmatched: 4. CDR3 length equals 15 residues. CDR1 SGHRS and CDR2 YFSETQ come from the germline V gene. The chain's CDR3 is CASSGTGSAGNTIYF. CDR3 DNA sequence: TGCGCCAGCAGCGGGACAGGGTCAGCTGGAAACACCATATATTTT.

The chain joins TRBV7-9 to TRBJ2-7; maybe TRBD2 (5 bases). The CDR3 runs 12 residues. The V gene lost 2 bases and the J gene lost 6 bases, with 8 bases spanning the gap. The germline V gene encodes CDR1 SEHNR and CDR2 FQNEAQ (reference sequence). In DNA, the CDR3 is TGTGCCAGCAGCTTAAGCGGAACCGAGCAGTACTTC. Protein sequence: CASSLSGTEQYF. Full variable domain (missing parts from reference TRBV7-9 and TRBJ2-7): DTGVSQNPRHKITKRGQNVTFRCDPISEHNRLYWYRQTLGQGPEFLTYFQNEAQLEKSRLLSDRFSAERPKGSFSTLEIQRTEQGDSAMYLCASSLSGTEQYFGPGTRLTVT.

The V call is TRBV4-2, the J call TRBJ1-1, with a tentative D call TRBD1 (6 bases). The CDR3 spans 16 residues. The germline V and J ends were trimmed by 0 bases and 0 bases, with 11 bases remaining between them. Germline CDR1 LGHNA, CDR2 YNFKEQ. This CDR3 is CASSQEGGLLNTEAFF. DNA of the CDR3: TGTGCCAGCAGCCAAGAAGGGGGTCTGTTGAACACTGAAGCTTTCTTT.